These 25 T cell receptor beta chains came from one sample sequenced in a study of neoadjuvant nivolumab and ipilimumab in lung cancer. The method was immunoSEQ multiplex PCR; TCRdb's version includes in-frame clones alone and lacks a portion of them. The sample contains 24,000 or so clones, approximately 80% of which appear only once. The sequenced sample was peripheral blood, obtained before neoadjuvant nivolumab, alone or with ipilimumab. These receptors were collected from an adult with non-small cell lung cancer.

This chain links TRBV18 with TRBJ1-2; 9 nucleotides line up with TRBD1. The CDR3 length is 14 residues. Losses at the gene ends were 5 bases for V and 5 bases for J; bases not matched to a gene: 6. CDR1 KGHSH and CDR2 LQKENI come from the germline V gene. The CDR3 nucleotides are TGTGCCAGCTCAGAGGGGACAGGGCGTTATGGCTACACCTTC. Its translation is CASSEGTGRYGYTF. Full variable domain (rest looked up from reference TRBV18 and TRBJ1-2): NAGVMQNPRHLVRRRGQEARLRCSPMKGHSHVYWYRQLPEEGLKFMVYLQKENIIDESGMPKERFSAEFPKEGPSILRIQQVVRGDSAAYFCASSEGTGRYGYTFGSGTRLTVV.

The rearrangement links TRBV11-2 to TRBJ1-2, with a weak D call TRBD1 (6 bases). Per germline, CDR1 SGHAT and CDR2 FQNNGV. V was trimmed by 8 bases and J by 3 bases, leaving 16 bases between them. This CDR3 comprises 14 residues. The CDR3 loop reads CASRRGGQYYGYTF. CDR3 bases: TGTGCCAGCCGGAGGGGAGGACAGTACTATGGCTACACCTTC.

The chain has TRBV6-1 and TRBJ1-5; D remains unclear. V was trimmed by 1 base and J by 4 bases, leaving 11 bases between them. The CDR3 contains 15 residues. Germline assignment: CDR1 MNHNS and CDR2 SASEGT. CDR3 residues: CASSEGGWENQPQHF. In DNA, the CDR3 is TGTGCCAGCAGTGAAGGGGGTTGGGAGAATCAGCCCCAGCATTTT.

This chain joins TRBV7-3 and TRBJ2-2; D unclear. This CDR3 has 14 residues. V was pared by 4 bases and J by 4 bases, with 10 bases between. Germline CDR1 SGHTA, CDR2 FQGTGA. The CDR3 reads CASSSLISTGELFF. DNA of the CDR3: TGTGCCAGCAGCTCCTTGATTTCCACCGGGGAGCTGTTTTTT. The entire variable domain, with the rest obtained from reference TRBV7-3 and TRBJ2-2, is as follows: GAGVSQTPSNKVTEKGKYVELRCDPISGHTALYWYRQSLGQGPEFLIYFQGTGAADDSGLPNDRFFAVRPEGSVSTLKIQRTERGDSAVYLCASSSLISTGELFFGEGSRLTVL.

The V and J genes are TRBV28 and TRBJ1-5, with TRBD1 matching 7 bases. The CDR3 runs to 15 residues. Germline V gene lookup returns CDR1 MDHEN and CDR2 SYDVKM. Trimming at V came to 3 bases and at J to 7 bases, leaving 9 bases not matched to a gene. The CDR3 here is CASSFGQVSGQPQHF. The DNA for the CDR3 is TGTGCCAGCAGTTTCGGACAGGTATCAGGGCAGCCCCAGCATTTT. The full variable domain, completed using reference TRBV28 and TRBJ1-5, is DVKVTQSSRYLVKRTGEKVFLECVQDMDHENMFWYRQDPGLGLRLIYFSYDVKMKEKGDIPEGYSVSREKKERFSLILESASTNQTSMYLCASSFGQVSGQPQHFGDGTRLSIL.

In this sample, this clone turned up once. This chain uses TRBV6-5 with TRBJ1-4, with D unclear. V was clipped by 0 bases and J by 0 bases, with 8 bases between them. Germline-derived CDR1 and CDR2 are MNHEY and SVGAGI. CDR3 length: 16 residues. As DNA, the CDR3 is TGTGCCAGCAGTTACTCGATGTGGGCAACTAATGAAAAACTGTTTTTT. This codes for CASSYSMWATNEKLFF.

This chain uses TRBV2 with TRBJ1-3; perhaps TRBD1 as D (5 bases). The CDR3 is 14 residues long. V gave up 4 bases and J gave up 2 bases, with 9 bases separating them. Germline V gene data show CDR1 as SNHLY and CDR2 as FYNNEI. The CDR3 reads CASSGGGAGNTIYF. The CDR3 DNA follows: TGTGCCAGCAGTGGAGGAGGGGCTGGAAACACCATATATTTT.

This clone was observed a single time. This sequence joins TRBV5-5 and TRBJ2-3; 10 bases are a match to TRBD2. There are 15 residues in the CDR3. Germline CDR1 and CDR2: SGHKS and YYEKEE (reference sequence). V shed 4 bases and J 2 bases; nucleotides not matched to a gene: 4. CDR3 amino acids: CASSRSGGLTDTQYF. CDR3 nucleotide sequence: TGTGCCAGCAGCCGTAGCGGGGGGCTCACAGATACGCAGTATTTT.

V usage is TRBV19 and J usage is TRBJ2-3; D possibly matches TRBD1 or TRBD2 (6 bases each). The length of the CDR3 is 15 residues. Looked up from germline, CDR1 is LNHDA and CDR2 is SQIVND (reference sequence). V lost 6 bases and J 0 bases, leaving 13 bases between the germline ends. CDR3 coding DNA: TGTGCCAGTAGCACGACGGGGGCTAGCACAGATACGCAGTATTTT. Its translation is CASSTTGASTDTQYF.

DNA of the CDR3: TGTGCCACCAGCAGAGACTACTCGACGTTTGGTACCGGGGCCAACGTCCTGACTTTC. Its protein product is CATSRDYSTFGTGANVLTF. The chain couples TRBV15 to TRBJ2-6; D uncertain. The CDR3 loop spans 19 amino acids. Between the trimmed V and J ends, which lost 0 bases and 4 bases, there was a span of 19 bases. CDR1 is LNHNV and CDR2 is YYDKDF in the germline V gene (reference sequence). Looking up the rest from reference TRBV15 and TRBJ2-6 gives the full variable domain: DAMVIQNPRYQVTQFGKPVTLSCSQTLNHNVMYWYQQKSSQAPKLLFHYYDKDFNNEADTPDNFQSRRPNTSFCFLDIRSPGLGDTAMYLCATSRDYSTFGTGANVLTFGAGSRLTVL.

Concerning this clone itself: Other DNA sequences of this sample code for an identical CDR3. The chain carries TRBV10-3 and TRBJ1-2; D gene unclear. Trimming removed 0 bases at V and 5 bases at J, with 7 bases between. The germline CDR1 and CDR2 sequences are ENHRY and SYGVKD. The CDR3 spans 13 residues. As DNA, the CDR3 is TGTGCCATCAGTGAGTCGGGAGGTTATGGCTACACCTTC. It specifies CAISESGGYGYTF.

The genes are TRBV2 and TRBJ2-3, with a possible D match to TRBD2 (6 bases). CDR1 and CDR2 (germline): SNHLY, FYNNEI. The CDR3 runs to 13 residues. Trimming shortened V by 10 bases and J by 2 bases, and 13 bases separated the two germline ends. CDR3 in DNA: TGTGCCACCCGTCCGGGAGTCACAGATACGCAGTATTTT. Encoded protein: CATRPGVTDTQYF.

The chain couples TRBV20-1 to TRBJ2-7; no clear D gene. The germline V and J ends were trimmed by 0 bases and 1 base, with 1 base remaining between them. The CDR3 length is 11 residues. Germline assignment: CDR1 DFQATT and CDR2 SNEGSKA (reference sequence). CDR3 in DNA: TGCAGTGCTAGAGAGTCCTACGAGCAGTACTTC. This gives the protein CSARESYEQYF.

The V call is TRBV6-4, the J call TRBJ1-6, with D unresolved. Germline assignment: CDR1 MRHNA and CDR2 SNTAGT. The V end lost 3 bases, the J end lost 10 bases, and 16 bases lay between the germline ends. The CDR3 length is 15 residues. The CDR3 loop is CASSEEAGNDSPLHF. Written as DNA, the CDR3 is TGTGCCAGCAGTGAGGAAGCTGGGAACGACTCACCCCTCCACTTT.

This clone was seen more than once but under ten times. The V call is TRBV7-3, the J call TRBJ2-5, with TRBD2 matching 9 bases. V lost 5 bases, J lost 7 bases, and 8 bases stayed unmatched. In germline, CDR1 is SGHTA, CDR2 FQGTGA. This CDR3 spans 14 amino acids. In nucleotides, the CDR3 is TGTGCCAGCAGCCCTAGCGGGGAGGCTAGGACCCAGTACTTC. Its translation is CASSPSGEARTQYF.

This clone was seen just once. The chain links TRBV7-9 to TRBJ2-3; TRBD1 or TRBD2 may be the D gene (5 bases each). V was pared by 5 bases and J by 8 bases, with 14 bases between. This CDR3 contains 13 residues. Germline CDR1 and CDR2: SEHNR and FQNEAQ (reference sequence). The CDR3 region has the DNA TGTGCCAGCAGCCTTGGACATGGAGGTACGCAGTATTTT. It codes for CASSLGHGGTQYF.

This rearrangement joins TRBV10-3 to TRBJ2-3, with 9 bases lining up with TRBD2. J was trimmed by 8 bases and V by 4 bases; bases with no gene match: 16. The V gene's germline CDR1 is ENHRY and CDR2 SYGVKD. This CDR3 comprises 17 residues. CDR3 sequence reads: CAISASSRRGGRGTQYF. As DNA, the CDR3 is TGTGCCATCAGTGCCTCCTCGCGGCGGGGGGGCCGGGGTACGCAGTATTTT.

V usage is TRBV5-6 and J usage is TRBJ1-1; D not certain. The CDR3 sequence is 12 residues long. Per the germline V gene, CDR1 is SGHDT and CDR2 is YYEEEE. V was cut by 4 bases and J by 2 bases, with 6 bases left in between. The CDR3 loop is CASSTGNTEAFF. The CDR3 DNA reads TGTGCCAGCAGCACCGGCAACACTGAAGCTTTCTTT.

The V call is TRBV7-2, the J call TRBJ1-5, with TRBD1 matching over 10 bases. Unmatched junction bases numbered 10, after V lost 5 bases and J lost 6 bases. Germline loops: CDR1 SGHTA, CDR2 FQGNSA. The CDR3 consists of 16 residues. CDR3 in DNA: TGTGCCAGCAGCGACCGGGACAGGGGATTAAGTCAGCCCCAGCATTTT. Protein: CASSDRDRGLSQPQHF.

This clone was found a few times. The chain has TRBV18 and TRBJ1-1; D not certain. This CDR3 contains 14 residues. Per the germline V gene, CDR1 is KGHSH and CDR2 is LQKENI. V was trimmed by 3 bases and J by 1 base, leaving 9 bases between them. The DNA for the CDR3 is TGTGCCAGCTCACCGGGCACAGAGAACACTGAAGCTTTCTTT. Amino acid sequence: CASSPGTENTEAFF.

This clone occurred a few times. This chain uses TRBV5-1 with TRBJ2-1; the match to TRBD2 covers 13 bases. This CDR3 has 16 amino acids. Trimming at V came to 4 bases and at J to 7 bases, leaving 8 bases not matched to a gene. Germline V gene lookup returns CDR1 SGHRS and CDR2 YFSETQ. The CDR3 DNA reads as TGCGCCAGCAGCGGACCGGGACTAGCGGGAAGGAATGAGCAGTTCTTC. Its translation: CASSGPGLAGRNEQFF. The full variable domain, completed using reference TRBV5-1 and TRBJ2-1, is KAGVTQTPRYLIKTRGQQVTLSCSPISGHRSVSWYQQTPGQGLQFLFEYFSETQRNKGNFPGRFSGRQFSNSRSEMNVSTLELGDSALYLCASSGPGLAGRNEQFFGPGTRLTVL.

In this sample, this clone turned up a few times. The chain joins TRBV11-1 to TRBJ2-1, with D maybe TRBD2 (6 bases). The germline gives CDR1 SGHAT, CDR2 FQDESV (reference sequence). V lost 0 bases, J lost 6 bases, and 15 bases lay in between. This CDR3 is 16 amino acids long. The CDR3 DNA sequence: TGTGCCAGCAGCTTAGCATCCGGGGGTCCTGGCAATGAGCAGTTCTTC. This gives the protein CASSLASGGPGNEQFF.

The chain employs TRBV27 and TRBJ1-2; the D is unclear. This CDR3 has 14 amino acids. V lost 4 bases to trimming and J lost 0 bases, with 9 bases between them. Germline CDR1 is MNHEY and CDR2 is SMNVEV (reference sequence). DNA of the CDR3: TGTGCCAGCAGTTGGGCCGCAGCTAACTATGGCTACACCTTC. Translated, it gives CASSWAAANYGYTF.

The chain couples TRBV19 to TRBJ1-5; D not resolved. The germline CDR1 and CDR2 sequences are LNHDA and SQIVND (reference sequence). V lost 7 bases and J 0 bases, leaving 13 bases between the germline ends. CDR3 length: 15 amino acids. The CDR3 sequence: CASTEGLYSNQPQHF. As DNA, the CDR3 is TGTGCCAGTACCGAAGGACTCTATAGCAATCAGCCCCAGCATTTT.

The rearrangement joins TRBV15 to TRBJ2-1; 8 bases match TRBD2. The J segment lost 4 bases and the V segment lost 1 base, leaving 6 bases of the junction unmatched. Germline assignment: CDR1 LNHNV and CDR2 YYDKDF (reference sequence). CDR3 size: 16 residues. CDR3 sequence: CATSRAGLAPYNEQFF. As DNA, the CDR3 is TGTGCCACCAGCAGAGCAGGACTAGCACCTTACAATGAGCAGTTCTTC.